A single sample gave rise to the 21 T cell receptor beta chains below, sequenced in a study of monozygotic twins with inflammatory bowel disease. TCRdb reprocessed the 5' RACE reads and keeps a single row for each CDR3 protein, giving no DNA. The sample includes roughly 320,000 distinct CDR3 sequences. Sample: blood. These receptors were collected from a human donor with ulcerative colitis or Crohn's disease, or a healthy co-twin of an affected twin (not recorded which).

V and J are TRBV18 and TRBJ1-2; TCRdb designates TRBD1, a call that cannot be tested without DNA. CDR3 length equals 14 residues. Germline CDR1 is KGHSH and CDR2 is LQKENI. CDR3 in amino acids: CASSLGGSPDGYTF.

The chain links TRBV6-1 to TRBJ2-7; TCRdb names TRBD1, which stays unverified in the absence of DNA. CDR3 size: 15 residues. CDR1 and CDR2 from the germline V gene are MNHNS and SASEGT. The CDR3 here is CASSASGTGSYEQYF.

This chain connects TRBV12-5 to TRBJ2-5. The CDR3 spans 11 residues. Germline-derived CDR1 and CDR2 are LGHNT and FRNRAP. This chain's CDR3 is CASGLDATQYF.

The gene calls are TRBV5-6 and TRBJ2-2; TCRdb proposes TRBD1, but this gene call is untestable without DNA. The CDR3 contains 15 residues. Germline V CDR1 and CDR2: SGHDT, YYEEEE. CDR3 sequence: CASSLLTPGTGELFF.

This chain links TRBV18 with TRBJ2-1. Germline assignment: CDR1 KGHSH and CDR2 LQKENI. CDR3 length equals 11 residues. The CDR3 loop is CASSAENEQFF.

The V gene is TRBV7-9, the J gene TRBJ2-7; the D gene TCRdb calls, TRBD1, cannot be checked with no DNA. CDR1 is SEHNR, CDR2 FQNEAQ, per germline (reference sequence). The length of the CDR3 is 17 residues. CDR3 residues: CASSSPYTGQGNYEQYF.

The V and J genes are TRBV5-1 and TRBJ2-1. This CDR3 contains 13 residues. Germline V lookup: CDR1 SGHRS, CDR2 YFSETQ. CDR3 loop: CASSLATYNEQFF.

The J gene is TRBJ2-7, the V gene TRBV19; TCRdb reports TRBD1, a call that lacks DNA to check it against. The CDR3 is made up of 14 amino acids. The germline gives CDR1 LNHDA, CDR2 SQIVND (reference sequence). CDR3 loop: CATTGALGSYEQYF.

V gene TRBV20-1 combines with J gene TRBJ2-3. Germline V lookup: CDR1 DFQATT, CDR2 SNEGSKA (reference sequence). The CDR3 consists of 11 residues. The CDR3 sequence: CSADPTVTQYF.

This chain connects TRBV19 to TRBJ1-1. Germline V gene lookup returns CDR1 LNHDA and CDR2 SQIVND (reference sequence). The CDR3 runs 16 residues. The chain's CDR3 is CASSTSRSWGEAEAFF.

The chain uses TRBV7-9 and TRBJ2-1. Per the germline V gene, CDR1 is SEHNR and CDR2 is FQNEAQ (reference sequence). The CDR3 totals 12 residues. Here the CDR3 reads CASSSQWNEQFF.

The chain combines TRBV4-2 with TRBJ2-3; TCRdb's assignment of TRBD2 cannot be checked, as there is no DNA. The length of the CDR3 is 17 residues. Germline loops: CDR1 LGHNA, CDR2 YNFKEQ. This chain's CDR3 is CASSQDLAGGPSDTQYF.

The V gene is TRBV29-1, the J gene TRBJ1-2; TCRdb proposes TRBD1, but this gene call is untestable without DNA. The CDR3 has 17 residues. CDR1 and CDR2 from the germline V gene are SQVTM and ANQGSEA. The CDR3 here is CSVDLAPLDRGLYGYTF. Variable domain in full (rest from reference TRBV29-1 and TRBJ1-2): SAVISQKPSRDICQRGTSLTIQCQVDSQVTMMFWYRQQPGQSLTLIATANQGSEATYESGFVIDKFPISRPNLTFSTLTVSNMSPEDSSIYLCSVDLAPLDRGLYGYTFGSGTRLTVV.

The V gene is TRBV5-7, the J gene TRBJ2-7; TCRdb gives TRBD1 as the D gene, but with no DNA this cannot be confirmed. TRBV5-7 is sorted into the ORF group, with uncertain function. The CDR3 totals 16 residues. The CDR3 spells CASSAVGGTDSYEQYF.

The CDR3 reads CASSSGTPSYNEQFF. This chain uses TRBV11-1 with TRBJ2-1; as DNA is missing, the TRBD1 call by TCRdb cannot be tested. This CDR3 spans 15 amino acids. The germline CDR1 and CDR2 sequences are SGHAT and FQDESV (reference sequence). Based on the CDR3 plus reference TRBV11-1 and TRBJ2-1, the full variable domain is EAEVAQSPRYKITEKSQAVAFWCDPISGHATLYWYRQILGQGPELLVQFQDESVVDDSQLPKDRFSAERLKGVDSTLKIQPAELGDSAMYLCASSSGTPSYNEQFFGPGTRLTVL.

The V call is TRBV3-1, the J call TRBJ2-1; TCRdb gives TRBD2 as the D gene, but with no DNA this cannot be confirmed. Germline CDR1 reads LGHDT; CDR2 reads YNNKEL (reference sequence). CDR3 size: 19 residues. The CDR3 sequence is CASSQGSSGKRRLFNEQFF.

The rearrangement joins TRBV5-1 to TRBJ2-3. Germline V CDR1 and CDR2: SGHRS, YFSETQ. This CDR3 is 15 amino acids long. CDR3 sequence: CASSLTVVGTDTQYF.

This rearrangement joins TRBV6-2 or TRBV6-3 to TRBJ2-1. The V gene's germline CDR1 is MNHEY and CDR2 SVGEGT. The CDR3 has 15 residues. CDR3 protein: CASSYLSTSYNEQFF.

V and J are TRBV7-2 and TRBJ1-2; the TCRdb call, TRBD1, lacks DNA for checking. The germline V gene has CDR1 SGHTA and CDR2 FQGNSA. This CDR3 is built from 12 residues. The CDR3 reads CASSLEGIGYTF.

V and J are TRBV19 and TRBJ2-3; TCRdb's D gene call, TRBD1, goes unchecked for lack of DNA. CDR1 and CDR2 (germline): LNHDA, SQIVND (reference sequence). The CDR3 consists of 14 residues. CDR3 amino acids: CASSTTGGRATQYF.

The chain is built from TRBV27 and TRBJ2-7; there is no DNA to check the TCRdb D call of TRBD2. The CDR3 length is 16 residues. CDR1 is MNHEY, CDR2 SMNVEV, per germline (reference sequence). The CDR3 sequence: CASSLKGGSIPYEQYF.